These 10 T cell receptor beta chains were all obtained from the same sample, sequenced in a study of T cell responses to AZD1222 COVID-19 vaccine. Sequencing used immunoSEQ multiplex PCR; TCRdb keeps in-frame clones, though not all of them. The table lists around 110,000 clones, roughly 85% of them singletons. Sample: peripheral blood, taken 28 days after the second AZD1222 dose. These receptors all come from an adult who received the AZD1222 COVID-19 vaccine.

Worth noting for this clone: Other nucleotide sequences in the sample specify the same CDR3. The chain has TRBV5-1 and TRBJ1-4; the D gene is possibly TRBD1 (5 bases). Germline CDR1 SGHRS, CDR2 YFSETQ. This CDR3 has 15 amino acids. Between the trimmed V and J ends, which lost 0 bases and 0 bases, there was a span of 6 bases. The CDR3 loop reads CASSLGGTTNEKLFF. In nucleotides, the CDR3 is TGCGCCAGCAGCTTGGGGGGGACAACTAATGAAAAACTGTTTTTT. The full variable domain, completed using reference TRBV5-1 and TRBJ1-4, is KAGVTQTPRYLIKTRGQQVTLSCSPISGHRSVSWYQQTPGQGLQFLFEYFSETQRNKGNFPGRFSGRQFSNSRSEMNVSTLELGDSALYLCASSLGGTTNEKLFFGSGTQLSVL.

V is TRBV24-1 and J is TRBJ1-5; the D is unclear. This CDR3 has 16 residues. V lost 4 bases and J lost 5, with 17 bases in between. Germline V gene lookup returns CDR1 KGHDR and CDR2 SFDVKD. CDR3 protein: CATSESGRLGYQPQHF. The CDR3 nucleotides are TGTGCCACCAGTGAATCCGGACGGCTTGGGTATCAGCCCCAGCATTTT.

V and J are TRBV29-1 and TRBJ1-1; D is unclear. The CDR3 extends over 13 amino acids. The V end was cut by 4 bases, the J end by 0 bases, with 9 bases between. Germline V gene data show CDR1 as SQVTM and CDR2 as ANQGSEA. This CDR3 is CSVGQAVNTEAFF. The CDR3 DNA follows: TGCAGCGTTGGTCAGGCAGTGAACACTGAAGCTTTCTTT.

Here the CDR3 reads CASSPTARGANQPQHF. The DNA of the CDR3 is TGTGCCAGCTCACCTACCGCCAGGGGGGCGAATCAGCCCCAGCATTTT. This chain connects TRBV18 to TRBJ1-5, with 7 bases matching TRBD1. CDR1 is KGHSH, CDR2 LQKENI, per germline. This CDR3 spans 16 amino acids. Trimming took 3 bases from V and 4 from J; bases not matched to a gene: 9.

The rearrangement uses TRBV18 and TRBJ1-5; 10 nucleotides match TRBD1. The germline V gene has CDR1 KGHSH and CDR2 LQKENI. This CDR3 spans 15 amino acids. Trimming at V came to 3 bases and at J to 4 bases, leaving 3 bases not matched to a gene. CDR3 nucleotides: TGTGCCAGCTCACCCGGGACAGGGGTTAATCAGCCCCAGCATTTT. As protein: CASSPGTGVNQPQHF.

V usage is TRBV12-5 and J usage is TRBJ1-4, with 9 bases fitting TRBD1. Per germline, CDR1 LGHNT and CDR2 FRNRAP. Trimming removed 4 bases from V and 8 bases from J; junction bases left unmatched: 5. This CDR3 is 14 amino acids long. CDR3 nucleotides: TGTGCTAGTGGTTCGGGACAGGGTAGAGAAAAACTGTTTTTT. Protein product: CASGSGQGREKLFF.

For the CDR3, the DNA is TGCAGCGTTTCCTCCACCCGTAACAATGAGCAGTTCTTC. It encodes CSVSSTRNNEQFF. V usage is TRBV29-1 and J usage is TRBJ2-1; no clear D gene. This CDR3 region has 13 residues. Germline-derived CDR1 and CDR2 are SQVTM and ANQGSEA. V gave up 5 bases and J gave up 5 bases, with 13 bases separating them.

The chain carries TRBV7-2 and TRBJ1-5; 8 nucleotides match TRBD1. The V segment lost 4 bases and the J segment 6 bases; nucleotides outside the gene matches: 8. The CDR3 runs to 15 residues. In germline, CDR1 is SGHTA, CDR2 FQGNSA. CDR3 DNA sequence: TGTGCCAGCAGCTCCAGGGGACAGGTTGGTCAGCCCCAGCATTTT. It encodes CASSSRGQVGQPQHF. Full variable domain (missing parts from reference TRBV7-2 and TRBJ1-5): GAGVSQSPSNKVTEKGKDVELRCDPISGHTALYWYRQSLGQGLEFLIYFQGNSAPDKSGLPSDRFSAERTGGSVSTLTIQRTQQEDSAVYLCASSSRGQVGQPQHFGDGTRLSIL.

This clone was seen a single time. The V call is TRBV6-1, the J call TRBJ2-1, with 13 bases identical to TRBD2. The CDR3 loop spans 17 amino acids. Germline loops: CDR1 MNHNS, CDR2 SASEGT. Trimming at V came to 3 bases and at J to 7 bases, leaving 9 bases not matched to a gene. As DNA, the CDR3 is TGTGCCAGCAGTGATGTTTTCGGGACTAGCGGGGTTAATGAGCAGTTCTTC. Protein product: CASSDVFGTSGVNEQFF.

This chain joins TRBV6-5 and TRBJ1-1, with a possible D match to TRBD1 (6 bases). With 8 bases removed from V and 0 bases from J, the gap between germline ends came to 16 bases. Germline CDR1 reads MNHEY; CDR2 reads SVGAGI. This CDR3 has 15 amino acids. The CDR3 sequence: CASAGGGQLNTEAFF. CDR3 sequence (DNA): TGTGCCAGCGCTGGGGGCGGACAACTGAACACTGAAGCTTTCTTT.